These 13 T cell receptor beta chains came from one sample sequenced in a study of blood T cells in healthy people across ages. A second PCR of roughly 7 to 11 cycles used a sample-barcoded 5' primer and a J-beta primer mix. Each CDR3 protein gets one entry after TCRdb re-called the 5' RACE reads with MiXCR. The repertoire holds around 1,700,000 distinct CDR3 sequences, with 28% as singletons. Material: blood. The receptors derive from a woman in her twenties or thirties in good health.

As regards this clonotype: One base away lies a much larger clone, so this may be a sequencing read error. The chain joins TRBV29-1 to TRBJ2-4, with D perhaps TRBD2 (5 bases). This CDR3 has 13 amino acids. Germline V gene lookup returns CDR1 SQVTM and CDR2 ANQGSEA. V lost 7 bases to trimming and J lost 13 bases, with 23 bases between them. Here the CDR3 DNA reads TGCAGCGCTTGGAGGACGGATTACAATGAGCAGTACTTC. This encodes CSAWRTDYNEQYF.

This clonotype was observed at least ten times. The V call is TRBV5-1, the J call TRBJ2-1; TRBD2 agrees at 8 bases. Germline V gene data show CDR1 as SGHRS and CDR2 as YFSETQ. The CDR3 runs to 15 residues. V lost 4 bases to trimming and J lost 8 bases; unmatched junction nucleotides: 11. The CDR3 loop is CASSVVSGAGDEQFF. CDR3 in DNA: TGCGCCAGCAGCGTTGTTAGCGGGGCCGGGGATGAGCAGTTCTTC.

Turning to this clonotype: One end of the junction is discordant with germline, which a read error may explain. The V gene is TRBV24-1, the J gene TRBJ2-5; D assignment may be TRBD1 or TRBD2 (5 bases each). The germline V gene has CDR1 KGHDR and CDR2 SFDVKD. The CDR3 runs to 13 residues. CDR3 region: CATSESGQEAQYF. DNA of the CDR3: TGTGCCACCAGTGAATCGGGGCAAGAGGCCCAGTACTTC.

Only a few counts were recorded for this clonotype. This rearrangement joins TRBV4-1 to TRBJ2-5, with a tentative D call TRBD1 (7 bases). The germline V gene has CDR1 MGHRA and CDR2 YSYEKL. Trimming removed 1 base from V and 3 bases from J, with 18 bases in between. The CDR3 spans 17 residues. Written as DNA, the CDR3 is TGCGCCAGCAGCCAAGGACGGGGTCAGGGGGGAAAAGAGACCCAGTACTTC. The encoded protein is CASSQGRGQGGKETQYF.

The chain recombines TRBV28 with TRBJ2-4; either TRBD1 or TRBD2 may fit D (5 bases each). The CDR3 consists of 14 residues. The germline V and J ends were trimmed by 9 bases and 13 bases, with 25 bases remaining between them. Germline V gene lookup returns CDR1 MDHEN and CDR2 SYDVKM. CDR3 residues: CASGKGVLGNEQYF. DNA of the CDR3: TGTGCCAGTGGGAAAGGGGTACTAGGCAATGAGCAGTACTTC.

This chain joins TRBV2 and TRBJ2-1; maybe TRBD1 (5 bases). There are 14 residues in the CDR3. Germline CDR1 and CDR2: SNHLY and FYNNEI. V dropped 8 bases and J dropped 2 bases, with 13 bases sitting between them. The CDR3 is CASGRTLPYNEQFF. The CDR3 DNA sequence: TGTGCCAGCGGACGGACATTACCCTACAATGAGCAGTTCTTC.

This clonotype turned up a few times. The CDR3 here is CASSLGGGTLETQYF. DNA of the CDR3: TGCGCCAGCAGCTTAGGCGGGGGAACATTAGAGACCCAGTACTTC. This chain links TRBV5-1 with TRBJ2-5; 7 nucleotides line up with TRBD2. With 2 bases clipped from V and 4 bases from J, the junction kept 8 bases outside the gene matches. In germline, CDR1 is SGHRS, CDR2 YFSETQ. This CDR3 is built from 15 residues.

A word on this clonotype: At one of its ends the junction is not consistent with the germline gene, which may arise from a read error. The genes are TRBV20-1 and TRBJ2-3, with a weak D call TRBD1 (5 bases). Looked up from germline, CDR1 is DFQATT and CDR2 is SNEGSKA (reference sequence). The CDR3 sequence is 11 residues long. CDR3 bases: TGCAGTGCGCGGCCGGTTGGCGTCCAGGGTTTT. It translates to CSARPVGVQGF.

A remark on this clonotype: A much larger clone is a single base away; this may be a read error. The CDR3 DNA reads as TGTGCCAGCAGCTTAGCGAAGCTCCCTCGGGAGCAGTACTTC. Encoded protein: CASSLAKLPREQYF. The chain has TRBV7-2 and TRBJ2-4; D might be TRBD2 (6 bases). CDR3 size: 14 residues. V was shortened by 0 bases and J by 13 bases, with 16 bases between the two germline ends. From germline, CDR1 is SGHTA and CDR2 FQGNSA.

The J gene is TRBJ1-1, the V gene TRBV20-1; 7 bases are a match to TRBD1. Trimming cost V 3 bases and J 2 bases; bases outside gene matches: 6. Germline V gives CDR1 DFQATT, CDR2 SNEGSKA (reference sequence). This CDR3 comprises 14 residues. The CDR3 sequence is CSASQQGTNTEAFF. For the CDR3, the DNA is TGCAGTGCTAGCCAACAGGGGACCAACACTGAAGCTTTCTTT.

V is TRBV6-2 or TRBV6-3 and J is TRBJ1-5; unclear D gene. Trimming took off 0 bases at V and 3 bases at J, with 9 bases between the two ends. The V gene's germline CDR1 is MNHEY and CDR2 SVGEGT. This CDR3 comprises 15 residues. The CDR3 spells CASSYSRTVNQPQHF. In DNA form, the CDR3 reads TGTGCCAGCAGTTACTCGAGGACGGTCAATCAGCCCCAGCATTTT.

The chain is built from TRBV6-6 and TRBJ1-4; 9 nucleotides match TRBD1. Germline CDR1 MNHNY, CDR2 SVGAGI (reference sequence). V lost 10 bases to trimming and J lost 6 bases; unmatched junction nucleotides: 6. The CDR3 loop spans 13 amino acids. In nucleotides, the CDR3 is TGTGCCACGCGCCGGGACAGGGATGAAAAACTGTTTTTT. Protein sequence: CATRRDRDEKLFF.

The chain has TRBV3-1 and TRBJ2-3; D not certain. This CDR3 has 15 residues. Between the trimmed V and J ends, which lost 1 base and 2 bases, there was a span of 10 bases. In germline, CDR1 is LGHDT, CDR2 YNNKEL (reference sequence). This CDR3 reads CASSQGMKATDTQYF. The CDR3 nucleotides are TGTGCCAGCAGCCAAGGTATGAAGGCCACAGATACGCAGTATTTT.